The source of this T cell receptor (beta chain) is a study of circulating and synovial CD4+ cells in juvenile arthritis. The study's findings and limits: Compared with bulk blood, circulating pathogenic-like lymphocytes shared substantially more CDR3 sequences with synovial T cells. T cell genome counts differed by at least an order of magnitude between CPL and CD4 samples.

With respect to this clone: Its antigen is undetermined.

Germline lookup yields CDR1 SQVTM and CDR2 ANQGSEA. There are 13 residues in the CDR3. Unmatched junction bases numbered 4, after V lost 4 bases and J lost 7 bases. Using immunoSEQ multiplex PCR, the repertoire was profiled, and TCRdb retains in-frame clones only, with some absent. The profile shows some 33,000 clones, around 96% of them singletons. This chain uses TRBV29-1 with TRBJ1-4; 9 nucleotides match TRBD1. The TCR sequence derives from a human donor with juvenile idiopathic arthritis. What was sequenced was CD4+ T cells from blood. CDR3 DNA sequence: TGCAGCGTTGCGGGGGACAGGGCTGAAAAACTGTTTTTT. This translates into CSVAGDRAEKLFF. The full variable domain, with the rest looked up from reference TRBV29-1 and TRBJ1-4, is SAVISQKPSRDICQRGTSLTIQCQVDSQVTMMFWYRQQPGQSLTLIATANQGSEATYESGFVIDKFPISRPNLTFSTLTVSNMSPEDSSIYLCSVAGDRAEKLFFGSGTQLSVL.